This T cell receptor beta chain was found in a study of OX40 agonist ivuxolimab in advanced cancers. In the study overall: Patients received the agonistic anti-OX40 (CD134) antibody ivuxolimab. The study enrolled dose-escalation patients with hepatocellular carcinoma, melanoma, renal cell or head and neck cancer. Study-wide results and caveats: Compared with others, partial responders at 0.1-3.0 mg/kg displayed clonal expansion among the lowest. Among T cells, CD8+ cells averaged more expanded clones than CD4+ cells.

J was trimmed by 4 bases and V by 3 bases; bases with no gene match: 6. The germline V gene has CDR1 GTSNPN and CDR2 SVGIG (reference sequence). There are 15 residues in the CDR3. Sequencing was performed with immunoSEQ multiplex PCR; in TCRdb, only in-frame clones are kept and a portion is missing. Here the sample spans 65,000 to 100,000 clones, more than 85% being singletons. Concerning this clone: What it recognizes is unknown.

The receptor was isolated from an adult with an advanced solid tumor such as melanoma, head and neck, liver or kidney cancer. This rearrangement joins TRBV30 to TRBJ2-1; 10 nucleotides align to TRBD1. The starting material was CD4+ or CD8+ T cells sorted from blood, obtained in a trial of the OX40 agonist ivuxolimab. The CDR3 here is CAWSWTGGTYNEQFF. Here the CDR3 DNA reads TGTGCCTGGAGCTGGACAGGGGGTACATACAATGAGCAGTTCTTC.